This TCR beta chain stems from a study of T cells after yellow fever vaccination. One entry per CDR3 protein results from TCRdb running MiXCR on the 5' RACE reads. The sample holds fewer than 350,000 distinct CDR3 sequences, 3.5% to 4.5% seen once. This clonotype was seen a handful of times. Germline trimming cut 7 bases from V and 2 bases from J; bases unmatched to any gene: 7. CDR1 and CDR2 from the germline V gene are SGHTA and FQGNSA. The CDR3 spans 16 residues. The chain carries TRBV7-2 and TRBJ2-6; 8 bases align to TRBD1. The receptor comes from a man in his late teens or twenties who received the YFV17D yellow fever vaccine. Source: PBMCs, taken 15 days after the yellow fever booster vaccination. CDR3 protein: CASTIPGGAGANVLTF. The CDR3 DNA reads as TGTGCCAGCACAATCCCAGGGGGCGCTGGGGCCAACGTCCTGACTTTC.